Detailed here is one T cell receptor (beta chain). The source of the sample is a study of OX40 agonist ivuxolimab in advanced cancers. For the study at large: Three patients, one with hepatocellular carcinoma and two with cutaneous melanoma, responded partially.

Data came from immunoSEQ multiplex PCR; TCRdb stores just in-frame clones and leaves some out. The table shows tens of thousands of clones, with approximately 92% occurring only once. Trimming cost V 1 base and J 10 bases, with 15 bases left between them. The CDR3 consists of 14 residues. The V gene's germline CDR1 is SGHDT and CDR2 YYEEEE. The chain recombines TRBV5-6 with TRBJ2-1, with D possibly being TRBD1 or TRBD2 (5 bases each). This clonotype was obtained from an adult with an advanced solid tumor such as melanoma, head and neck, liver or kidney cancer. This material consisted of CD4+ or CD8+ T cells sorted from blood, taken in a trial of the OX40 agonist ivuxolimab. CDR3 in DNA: TGTGCCAGCAGCTTGTGGGGGACCGCTACCGAGCAGTTCTTC. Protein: CASSLWGTATEQFF. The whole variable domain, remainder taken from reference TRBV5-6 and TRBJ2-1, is DAGVTQSPTHLIKTRGQQVTLRCSPKSGHDTVSWYQQALGQGPQFIFQYYEEEERQRGNFPDRFSGHQFPNYSSELNVNALLLGDSALYLCASSLWGTATEQFFGPGTRLTVL.